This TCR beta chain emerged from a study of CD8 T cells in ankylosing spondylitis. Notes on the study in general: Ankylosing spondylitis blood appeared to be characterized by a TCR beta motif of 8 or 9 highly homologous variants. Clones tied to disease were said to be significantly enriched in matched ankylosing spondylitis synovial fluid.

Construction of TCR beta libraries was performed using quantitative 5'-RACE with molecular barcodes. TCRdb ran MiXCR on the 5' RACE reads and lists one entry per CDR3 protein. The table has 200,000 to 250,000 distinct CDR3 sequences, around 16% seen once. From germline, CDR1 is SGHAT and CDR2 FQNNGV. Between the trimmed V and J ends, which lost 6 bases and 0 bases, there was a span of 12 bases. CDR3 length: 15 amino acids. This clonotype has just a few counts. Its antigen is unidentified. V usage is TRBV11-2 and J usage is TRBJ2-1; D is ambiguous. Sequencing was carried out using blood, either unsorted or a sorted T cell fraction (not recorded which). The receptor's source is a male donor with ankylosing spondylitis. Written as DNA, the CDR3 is TGTGCCAGCAGGTCGGTGACGAGCTCCTACAATGAGCAGTTCTTC. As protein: CASRSVTSSYNEQFF. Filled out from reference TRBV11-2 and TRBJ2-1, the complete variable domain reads EAGVAQSPRYKIIEKRQSVAFWCNPISGHATLYWYQQILGQGPKLLIQFQNNGVVDDSQLPKDRFSAERLKGVDSTLKIQPAKLEDSAVYLCASRSVTSSYNEQFFGPGTRLTVL.